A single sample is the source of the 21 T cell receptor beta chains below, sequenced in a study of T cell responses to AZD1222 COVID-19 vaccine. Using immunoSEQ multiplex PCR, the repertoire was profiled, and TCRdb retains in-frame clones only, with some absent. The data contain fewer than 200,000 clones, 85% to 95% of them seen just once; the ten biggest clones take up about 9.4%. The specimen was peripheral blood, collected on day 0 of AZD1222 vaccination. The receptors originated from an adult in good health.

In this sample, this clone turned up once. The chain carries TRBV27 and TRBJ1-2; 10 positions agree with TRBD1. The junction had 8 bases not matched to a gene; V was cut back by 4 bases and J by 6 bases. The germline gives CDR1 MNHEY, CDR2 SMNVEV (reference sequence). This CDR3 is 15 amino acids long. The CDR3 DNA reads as TGTGCCAGCAGTTACGATACCGGGACAGGGGATGGCTACACCTTC. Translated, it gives CASSYDTGTGDGYTF.

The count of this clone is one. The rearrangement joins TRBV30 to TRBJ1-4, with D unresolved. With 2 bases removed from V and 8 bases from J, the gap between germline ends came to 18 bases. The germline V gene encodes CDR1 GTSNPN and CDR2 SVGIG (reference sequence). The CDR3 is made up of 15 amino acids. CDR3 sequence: CAWSRSTLVEEKLFF. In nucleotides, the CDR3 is TGTGCCTGGAGTCGATCGACCCTGGTTGAGGAAAAACTGTTTTTT.

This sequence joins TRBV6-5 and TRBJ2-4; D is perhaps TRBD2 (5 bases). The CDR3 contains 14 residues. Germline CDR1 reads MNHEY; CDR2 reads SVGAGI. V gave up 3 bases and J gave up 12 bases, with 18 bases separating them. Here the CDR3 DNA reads TGTGCCAGCAGTTATCTCGGGGTCAAAAAGGCTCAGTACTTC. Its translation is CASSYLGVKKAQYF.

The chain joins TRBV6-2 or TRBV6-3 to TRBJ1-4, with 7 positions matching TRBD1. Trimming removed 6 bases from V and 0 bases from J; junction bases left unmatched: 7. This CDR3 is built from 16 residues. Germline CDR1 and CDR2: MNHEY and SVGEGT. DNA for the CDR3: TGTGCCAGCAGCCCGGGACAGACCACAACTAATGAAAAACTGTTTTTT. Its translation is CASSPGQTTTNEKLFF.

In DNA, the CDR3 is TGTGCCAGCAGCTACTCGGGGGGGAACCCGACCCGAAACACTGAAGCTTTCTTT. It encodes CASSYSGGNPTRNTEAFF. The rearrangement joins TRBV7-3 to TRBJ1-1; a possible D gene is TRBD1 (5 bases). Trimming shortened V by 4 bases and J by 2 bases, and 23 bases separated the two germline ends. There are 18 residues in the CDR3. Germline values: CDR1 SGHTA, CDR2 FQGTGA.

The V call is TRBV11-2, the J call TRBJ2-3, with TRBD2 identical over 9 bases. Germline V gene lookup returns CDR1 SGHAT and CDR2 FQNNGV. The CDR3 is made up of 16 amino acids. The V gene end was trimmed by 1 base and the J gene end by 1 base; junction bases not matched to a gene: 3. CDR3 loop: CASSLGPSGGTDTQYF. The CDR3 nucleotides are TGTGCCAGCAGCTTAGGTCCTAGCGGGGGCACAGATACGCAGTATTTT.

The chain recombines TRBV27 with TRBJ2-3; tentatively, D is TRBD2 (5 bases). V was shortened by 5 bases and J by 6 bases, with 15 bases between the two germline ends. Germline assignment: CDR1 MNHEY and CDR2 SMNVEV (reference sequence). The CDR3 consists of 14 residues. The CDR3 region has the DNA TGTGCCAGCAGTCCGCCGGGATACCGTGATACGCAGTATTTT. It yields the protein CASSPPGYRDTQYF.

The chain's CDR3 is CASSNPGAWEHNEQFF. Written as DNA, the CDR3 is TGTGCCAGCAGTAACCCGGGGGCCTGGGAACACAATGAGCAGTTCTTC. The V and J genes are TRBV2 and TRBJ2-1, with D possibly being TRBD1 or TRBD2 (6 bases each). In germline, CDR1 is SNHLY, CDR2 FYNNEI. The CDR3 is 16 residues long. The ends were cut back, 5 bases at V and 5 bases at J, with 19 bases in the middle.

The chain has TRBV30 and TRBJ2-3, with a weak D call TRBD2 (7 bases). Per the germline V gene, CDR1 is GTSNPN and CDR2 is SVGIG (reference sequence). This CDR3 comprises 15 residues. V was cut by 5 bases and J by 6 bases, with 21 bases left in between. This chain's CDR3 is CAWGSRGAAADTQYF. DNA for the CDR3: TGTGCCTGGGGGAGCCGGGGGGCAGCCGCCGATACGCAGTATTTT.

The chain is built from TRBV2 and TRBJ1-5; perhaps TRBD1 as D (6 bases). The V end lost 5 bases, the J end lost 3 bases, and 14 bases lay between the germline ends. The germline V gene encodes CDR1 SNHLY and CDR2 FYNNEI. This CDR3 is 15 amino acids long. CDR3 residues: CASSLEQGTNQPQHF. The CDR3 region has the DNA TGTGCCAGCAGTTTGGAACAGGGTACCAATCAGCCCCAGCATTTT.

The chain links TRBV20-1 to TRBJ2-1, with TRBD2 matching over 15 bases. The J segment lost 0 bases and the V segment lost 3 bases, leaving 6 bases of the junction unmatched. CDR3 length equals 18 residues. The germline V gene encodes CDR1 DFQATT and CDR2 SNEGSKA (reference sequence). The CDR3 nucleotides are TGCAGTGCTAGTAAAGGGACTAGCGGGAGGAGCTCCTACAATGAGCAGTTCTTC. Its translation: CSASKGTSGRSSYNEQFF.

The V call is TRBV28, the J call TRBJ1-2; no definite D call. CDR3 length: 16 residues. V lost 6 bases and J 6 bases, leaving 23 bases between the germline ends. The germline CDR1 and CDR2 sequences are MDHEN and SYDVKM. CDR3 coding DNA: TGTGCCAGCAGCCAACTTGACGAGATCACGAGGGATGGCTACACCTTC. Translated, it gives CASSQLDEITRDGYTF.

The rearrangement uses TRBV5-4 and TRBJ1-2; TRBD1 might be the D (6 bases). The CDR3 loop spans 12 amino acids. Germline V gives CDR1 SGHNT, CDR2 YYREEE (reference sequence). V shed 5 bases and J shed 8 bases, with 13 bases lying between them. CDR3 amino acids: CASSFRGNGYTF. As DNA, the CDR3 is TGTGCCAGCAGTTTTAGGGGGAACGGCTACACCTTC.

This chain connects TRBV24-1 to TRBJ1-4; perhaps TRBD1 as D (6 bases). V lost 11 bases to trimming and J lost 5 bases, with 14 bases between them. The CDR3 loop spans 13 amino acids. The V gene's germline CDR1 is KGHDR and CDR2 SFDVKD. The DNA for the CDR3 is TGTGCCATGGATCGGACAGTAAATGAAAAACTGTTTTTT. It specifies CAMDRTVNEKLFF.

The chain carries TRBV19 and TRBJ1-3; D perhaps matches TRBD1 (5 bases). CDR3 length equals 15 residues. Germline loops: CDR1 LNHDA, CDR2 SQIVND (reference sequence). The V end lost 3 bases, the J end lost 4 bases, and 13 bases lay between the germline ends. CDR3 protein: CASSMTGTPGNTIYF. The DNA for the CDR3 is TGTGCCAGTAGTATGACCGGGACGCCGGGAAACACCATATATTTT.

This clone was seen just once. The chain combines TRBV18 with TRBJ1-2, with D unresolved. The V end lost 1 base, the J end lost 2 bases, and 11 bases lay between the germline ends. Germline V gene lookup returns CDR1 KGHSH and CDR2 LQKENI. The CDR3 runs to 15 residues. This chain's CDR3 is CASSPQTPTNYGYTF. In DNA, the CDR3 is TGTGCCAGCTCACCACAGACACCAACCAACTATGGCTACACCTTC.

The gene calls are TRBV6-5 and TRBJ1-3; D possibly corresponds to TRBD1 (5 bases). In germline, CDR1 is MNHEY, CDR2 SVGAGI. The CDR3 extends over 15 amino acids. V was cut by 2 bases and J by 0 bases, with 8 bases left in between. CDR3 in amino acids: CASSYQGYSGNTIYF. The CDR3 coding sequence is TGTGCCAGCAGTTACCAGGGCTACTCTGGAAACACCATATATTTT.

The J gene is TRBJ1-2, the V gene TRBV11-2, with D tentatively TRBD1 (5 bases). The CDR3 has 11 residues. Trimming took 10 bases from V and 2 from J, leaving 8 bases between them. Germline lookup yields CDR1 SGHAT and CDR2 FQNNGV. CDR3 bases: TGTGCCATCTGGACAAACTATGGCTACACCTTC. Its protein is CAIWTNYGYTF. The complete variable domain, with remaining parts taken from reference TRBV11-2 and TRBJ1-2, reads EAGVAQSPRYKIIEKRQSVAFWCNPISGHATLYWYQQILGQGPKLLIQFQNNGVVDDSQLPKDRFSAERLKGVDSTLKIQPAKLEDSAVYLCAIWTNYGYTFGSGTRLTVV.

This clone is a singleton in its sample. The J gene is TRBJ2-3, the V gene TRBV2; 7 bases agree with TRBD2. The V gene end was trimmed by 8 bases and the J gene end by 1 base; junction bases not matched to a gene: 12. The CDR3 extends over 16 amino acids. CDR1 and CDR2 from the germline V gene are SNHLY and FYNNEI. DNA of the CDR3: TGTGCCAGCGGGGAGGGGAGAGAATCACGCACAGATACGCAGTATTTT. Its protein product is CASGEGRESRTDTQYF.

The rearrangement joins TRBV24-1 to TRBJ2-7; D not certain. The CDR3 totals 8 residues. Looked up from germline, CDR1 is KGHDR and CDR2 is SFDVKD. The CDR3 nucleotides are TGTGGGGGTTACGAGCAGTACGTC. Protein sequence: CGGYEQYV.

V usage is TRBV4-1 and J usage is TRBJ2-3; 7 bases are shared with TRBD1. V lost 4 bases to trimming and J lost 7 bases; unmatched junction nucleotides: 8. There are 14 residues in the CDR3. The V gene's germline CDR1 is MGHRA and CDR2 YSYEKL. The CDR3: CASSLGTELYTQYF. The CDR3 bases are TGCGCCAGCAGCCTCGGGACAGAACTGTATACGCAGTATTTT.